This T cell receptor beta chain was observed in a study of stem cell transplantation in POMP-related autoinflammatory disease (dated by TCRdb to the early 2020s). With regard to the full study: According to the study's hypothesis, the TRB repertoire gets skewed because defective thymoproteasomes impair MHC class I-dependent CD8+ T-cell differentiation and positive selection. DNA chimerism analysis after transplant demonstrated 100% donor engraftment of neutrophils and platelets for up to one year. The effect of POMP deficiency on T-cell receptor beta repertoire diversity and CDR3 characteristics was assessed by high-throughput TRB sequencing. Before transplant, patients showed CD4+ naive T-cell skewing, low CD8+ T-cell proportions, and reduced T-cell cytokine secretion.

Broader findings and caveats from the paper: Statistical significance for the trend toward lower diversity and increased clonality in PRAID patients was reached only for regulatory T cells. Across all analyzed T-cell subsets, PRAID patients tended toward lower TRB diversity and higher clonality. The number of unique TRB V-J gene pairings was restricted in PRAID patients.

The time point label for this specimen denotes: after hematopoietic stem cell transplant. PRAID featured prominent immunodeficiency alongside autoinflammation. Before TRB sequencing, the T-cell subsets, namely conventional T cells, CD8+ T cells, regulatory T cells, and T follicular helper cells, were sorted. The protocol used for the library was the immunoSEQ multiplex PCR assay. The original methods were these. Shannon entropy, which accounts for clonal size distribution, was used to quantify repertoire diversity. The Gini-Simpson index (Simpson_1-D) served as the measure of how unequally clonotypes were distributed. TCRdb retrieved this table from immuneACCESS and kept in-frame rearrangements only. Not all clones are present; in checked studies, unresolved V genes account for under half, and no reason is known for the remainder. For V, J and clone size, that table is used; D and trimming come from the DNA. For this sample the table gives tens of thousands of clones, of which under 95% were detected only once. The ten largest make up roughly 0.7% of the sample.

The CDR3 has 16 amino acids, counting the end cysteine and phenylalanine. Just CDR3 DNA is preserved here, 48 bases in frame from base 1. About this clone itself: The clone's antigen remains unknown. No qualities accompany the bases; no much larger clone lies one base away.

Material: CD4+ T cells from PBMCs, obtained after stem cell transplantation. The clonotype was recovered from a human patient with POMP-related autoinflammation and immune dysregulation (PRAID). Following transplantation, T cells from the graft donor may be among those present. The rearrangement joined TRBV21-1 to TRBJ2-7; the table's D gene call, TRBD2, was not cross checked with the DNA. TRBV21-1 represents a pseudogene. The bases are TGTGCCAGCAGCAAAGATAAGAAGCGGGCCCAACGTGGGCAGTACTTC. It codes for CASSKDKKRAQRGQYF.